A single sample gave rise to the 32 T cell receptor beta chains below, sequenced in a study of T cells after posttransplantation cyclophosphamide. Some clones are missing from TCRdb's copy, which holds only in-frame ones; the method was immunoSEQ multiplex PCR. The sample contains fewer than 2,000 clones, none of them singletons. Cyclophosphamide on days +3 and +4 followed busulfan-fludarabine conditioning and a marrow graft. This specimen was PBMCs, taken around 35 days after allogeneic stem cell transplant with posttransplant cyclophosphamide. The receptors shown here come from a female patient in her 60s who received an allogeneic stem cell transplant from a related donor and was CMV-positive. Some T cells could come from the graft donor.

This clone is labeled large. V usage is TRBV10-3 and J usage is TRBJ1-1, with D perhaps TRBD1 (6 bases). The CDR3 loop spans 14 amino acids. V was cut by 8 bases and J by 3 bases, with 16 bases left in between. Germline assignment: CDR1 ENHRY and CDR2 SYGVKD. The chain's CDR3 is CAISGAQGDTEAFF. The CDR3 bases are TGTGCCATCTCAGGAGCACAGGGAGACACTGAAGCTTTCTTT.

By its share, this clone is large (0.1 to 1%). The chain joins TRBV5-6 to TRBJ1-4; no reliable D call. Germline V lookup: CDR1 SGHDT, CDR2 YYEEEE. Trimming pared 1 base from V and 4 bases from J, leaving 11 bases between. CDR3 size: 15 residues. The DNA for the CDR3 is TGTGCCAGCAGCTTGACGGGGATGGGTAATGAAAAACTGTTTTTT. Protein product: CASSLTGMGNEKLFF.

This clone has more than one count but fewer than ten. Other nucleotide sequences in the sample specify the same CDR3. The chain uses TRBV15 and TRBJ2-7, with a tentative D call TRBD2 (5 bases). This CDR3 region has 13 residues. Trimming took off 4 bases at V and 3 bases at J, with 10 bases between the two ends. Germline values: CDR1 LNHNV, CDR2 YYDKDF (reference sequence). Here the CDR3 reads CATSTGVGYEQYF. The CDR3 DNA sequence: TGTGCCACCAGCACCGGGGTGGGCTACGAGCAGTACTTC.

This clone is categorized as medium-sized (0.01 to 0.1%). This sequence joins TRBV7-3 and TRBJ2-1; the match to TRBD2 covers 15 bases. The CDR3 contains 16 residues. Trimming cost V 5 bases and J 8 bases; bases outside gene matches: 7. CDR1 is SGHTA, CDR2 FQGTGA, per germline. CDR3 region: CASSPGTSGRRDEQFF. As DNA, the CDR3 is TGTGCCAGCAGCCCTGGGACTAGCGGGAGGCGTGATGAGCAGTTCTTC.

The sample holds many counts of this clone. The V gene is TRBV5-1, the J gene TRBJ2-6, with D possibly TRBD1 on 6 matching bases. In germline, CDR1 is SGHRS, CDR2 YFSETQ. V lost 4 bases and J lost 4, with 15 bases in between. The CDR3 covers 16 residues. The CDR3 DNA reads TGCGCCAGCAGCACAAATACAGGGTCCGGGGCCAACGTCCTGACTTTC. This gives the protein CASSTNTGSGANVLTF.

This clone has at least ten counts. The chain uses TRBV7-3 and TRBJ1-1; D is perhaps TRBD1 (5 bases). Germline V gene lookup returns CDR1 SGHTA and CDR2 FQGTGA. The V end was cut by 0 bases, the J end by 2 bases, with 13 bases between. This CDR3 region has 16 residues. The CDR3 DNA is TGTGCCAGCAGCTTAACGGGGGGTGGTATAAACACTGAAGCTTTCTTT. Its protein is CASSLTGGGINTEAFF.

This clone is labeled medium-sized (0.01 to 0.1%). The V call is TRBV6-1, the J call TRBJ1-1, with D maybe TRBD1 (5 bases). Deletions cut 7 bases from V and 5 bases from J, with 14 bases between. This CDR3 comprises 13 residues. Germline V gives CDR1 MNHNS, CDR2 SASEGT. DNA for the CDR3: TGTGCCAGCATCTGGGGGGAGTGGACTGAAGCTTTCTTT. Protein product: CASIWGEWTEAFF.

Relative to its sample, this clone is medium-sized. The chain links TRBV28 to TRBJ2-7, with TRBD2 matching over 12 bases. The V and J ends lost 6 bases and 5 bases, in that order; junction bases with no gene match: 11. This CDR3 contains 16 residues. CDR1 is MDHEN, CDR2 SYDVKM, per germline. This chain's CDR3 is CASRGLAGRAPHEQYF. For the CDR3, the DNA is TGTGCCAGCAGAGGACTAGCGGGGAGGGCTCCTCACGAGCAGTACTTC.

By sample fraction, this clone is medium-sized. V and J are TRBV6-2 or TRBV6-3 and TRBJ2-7; 10 nucleotides line up with TRBD1. V dropped 6 bases and J dropped 1; count of bases not matched to a gene: 6. From germline, CDR1 is MNHEY and CDR2 SVGEGT. CDR3 length: 15 amino acids. CDR3 coding DNA: TGTGCCAGCAGATCCGGGACAGGGGCTTCCTACGAGCAGTACTTC. Amino acid sequence: CASRSGTGASYEQYF.

Judged by abundance, this clone is medium-sized. CDR3 nucleotides: TGCGCCAGCAGTGACCGGGGACAGAGAGCTTTCTTT. Translating gives CASSDRGQRAFF. This chain joins TRBV10-2 and TRBJ1-1, with 7 bases identical to TRBD1. From germline, CDR1 is WSHSY and CDR2 SAAADI. CDR3 size: 12 residues. Trimming at V came to 3 bases and at J to 10 bases, leaving 5 bases not matched to a gene.

This clone ranks as medium-sized. The rearrangement links TRBV19 to TRBJ1-1; D is ambiguous. This CDR3 has 13 residues. V lost 3 bases and J 1 base, leaving 6 bases between the germline ends. Germline CDR1 reads LNHDA; CDR2 reads SQIVND (reference sequence). CDR3 nucleotide sequence: TGTGCCAGTAGTATTTCGGGGAACACTGAAGCTTTCTTT. This gives the protein CASSISGNTEAFF.

The chain employs TRBV5-6 and TRBJ2-3; D perhaps matches TRBD1 (6 bases). CDR1 SGHDT and CDR2 YYEEEE come from the germline V gene. This CDR3 has 15 amino acids. Deletions cut 4 bases from V and 2 bases from J, with 14 bases between. CDR3: CASSRGSGHTDTQYF. In nucleotides, the CDR3 is TGTGCCAGCAGCAGGGGGTCGGGGCACACAGATACGCAGTATTTT.

This clone is labeled as medium-sized. The chain recombines TRBV19 with TRBJ2-7, with a weak D call TRBD1 (6 bases). Germline values: CDR1 LNHDA, CDR2 SQIVND (reference sequence). V lost 6 bases and J 0 bases, leaving 15 bases between the germline ends. The CDR3 loop spans 15 amino acids. Here the CDR3 reads CASRRYRESSYEQYF. The CDR3 region has the DNA TGTGCCAGTAGAAGATACAGGGAGAGCTCCTACGAGCAGTACTTC.

Ten or more counts support this clone. The chain couples TRBV29-1 to TRBJ1-1, with D perhaps matching TRBD1 (6 bases). Trimming stripped 4 bases from V and 1 base from J, with 13 bases between. The germline CDR1 and CDR2 sequences are SQVTM and ANQGSEA. The CDR3 consists of 14 residues. Here the CDR3 DNA reads TGCAGCGTTGGGGGGGGCGGGAAGAACACTGAAGCTTTCTTT. It yields the protein CSVGGGGKNTEAFF.

This clone rates as medium-sized. The chain has TRBV28 and TRBJ2-1; no reliable D call. Looked up from germline, CDR1 is MDHEN and CDR2 is SYDVKM. This CDR3 has 11 amino acids. The ends were cut back, 8 bases at V and 4 bases at J, with 6 bases in the middle. The CDR3 sequence: CASAYYNEQFF. In nucleotides, the CDR3 is TGTGCCAGCGCCTATTACAATGAGCAGTTCTTC.

There are many counts of this clone. The V call is TRBV12-3 or TRBV12-4, the J call TRBJ2-7; 10 positions agree with TRBD2. This CDR3 contains 15 residues. The V gene end was trimmed by 5 bases and the J gene end by 0 bases; junction bases not matched to a gene: 4. CDR3 sequence: CASSLGLADSYEQYF. CDR3 bases: TGTGCCAGCAGTCTCGGACTAGCGGACTCCTACGAGCAGTACTTC.

This clone is medium-sized. V usage is TRBV2 and J usage is TRBJ2-1, with 10 bases that match TRBD1. J gave up 3 bases and V 8 bases, and 7 bases lay outside the gene matches. CDR3 length: 15 residues. Germline assignment: CDR1 SNHLY and CDR2 FYNNEI. CDR3 sequence (DNA): TGTGCCAGCGGGACAGGGGTGTTCTACTACAATGAGCAGTTCTTC. Translated, it gives CASGTGVFYYNEQFF.

Ten or more counts support this clone. This chain links TRBV7-8 with TRBJ2-5; TRBD2 matches at 10 bases. V gave up 5 bases and J gave up 2 bases; unmatched junction bases: 8. Germline lookup yields CDR1 SGHVS and CDR2 FQNEAQ. CDR3 length: 16 amino acids. CDR3 DNA sequence: TGTGCCAGCAGCCCCATAAGCGGGGGGGCACAAGAGACCCAGTACTTC. Translated: CASSPISGGAQETQYF.

This clone has ten or more counts. The CDR3 loop is CAIREIKGAGEQYF. The CDR3 DNA sequence: TGTGCCATCAGGGAGATCAAGGGGGCTGGGGAGCAGTACTTC. This chain connects TRBV10-3 to TRBJ2-7; 7 nucleotides match TRBD1. The junction had 12 bases not matched to a gene; V was cut back by 6 bases and J by 7 bases. The CDR3 is 14 amino acids. Germline CDR1 reads ENHRY; CDR2 reads SYGVKD.

This clone is labeled medium-sized (0.01 to 0.1%). The chain employs TRBV27 and TRBJ2-2; D gene uncertain. The CDR3 covers 14 residues. Germline-derived CDR1 and CDR2 are MNHEY and SMNVEV (reference sequence). V dropped 5 bases and J dropped 0 bases, with 7 bases sitting between them. DNA for the CDR3: TGTGCCAGCAGTCCATTAGCGAACACCGGGGAGCTGTTTTTT. It yields the protein CASSPLANTGELFF.

The chain employs TRBV4-2 and TRBJ1-5; D remains ambiguous. V shed 2 bases and J shed 0 bases, with 8 bases lying between them. The CDR3 runs 15 residues. The germline V gene encodes CDR1 LGHNA and CDR2 YNFKEQ. CDR3 loop: CASSQNRYSNQPQHF. DNA for the CDR3: TGTGCCAGCAGCCAAAACCGGTATAGCAATCAGCCCCAGCATTTT.

This clone showed up many times. J is TRBJ2-1 and V is TRBV27, with TRBD2 matching 8 bases. The CDR3 contains 13 residues. Trimming cost V 1 base and J 8 bases; bases outside gene matches: 1. CDR1 is MNHEY and CDR2 is SMNVEV in the germline V gene (reference sequence). CDR3 nucleotides: TGTGCCAGCAGTTTATGGCGGGAGGATGAGCAGTTCTTC. It is translated as CASSLWREDEQFF.

In this sample, this clone turned up a few times. This chain connects TRBV7-2 to TRBJ1-5; 10 bases agree with TRBD1. The CDR3 consists of 15 residues. V dropped 5 bases and J dropped 2; count of bases not matched to a gene: 3. CDR1 is SGHTA, CDR2 FQGNSA, per germline. CDR3 protein: CASSRQGAGNQPQHF. The CDR3 DNA reads as TGTGCCAGCAGCCGACAGGGGGCGGGCAATCAGCCCCAGCATTTT.

In this sample, this clone turned up many times. The V call is TRBV6-6, the J call TRBJ2-5; D perhaps matches TRBD1 (6 bases). The CDR3 totals 14 residues. V was cut by 6 bases and J by 1 base, with 12 bases left in between. Germline-derived CDR1 and CDR2 are MNHNY and SVGAGI (reference sequence). The CDR3 protein is CASSPRTVQETQYF. For the CDR3, the DNA is TGTGCCAGCAGCCCGCGGACAGTCCAAGAGACCCAGTACTTC.

This clone was picked up many times. This chain connects TRBV6-1 to TRBJ1-2; 9 nucleotides line up with TRBD1. V was clipped by 6 bases and J by 2 bases; unmatched bases: 4. The CDR3 consists of 14 residues. CDR1 and CDR2 from the germline V gene are MNHNS and SASEGT. Written as DNA, the CDR3 is TGTGCCAGCAGAGGGACAGGGCGGAACTATGGCTACACCTTC. It translates to CASRGTGRNYGYTF.

The sample holds many counts of this clone. This chain links TRBV6-6 with TRBJ2-1; weak D call: TRBD2 (6 bases). Trimming removed 5 bases at V and 3 bases at J, with 11 bases between. There are 14 residues in the CDR3. Germline loops: CDR1 MNHNY, CDR2 SVGAGI (reference sequence). In DNA form, the CDR3 reads TGTGCCAGCAGTCCCGGGACTGTCTACAATGAGCAGTTCTTC. Encoded protein: CASSPGTVYNEQFF.

Ten or more counts support this clone. The chain uses TRBV24-1 and TRBJ2-3; 11 bases are shared with TRBD2. The CDR3 contains 15 residues. J gave up 0 bases and V 5 bases, and 0 bases lay outside the gene matches. Germline values: CDR1 KGHDR, CDR2 SFDVKD. The CDR3 region is CATSGTSGSTDTQYF. Written as DNA, the CDR3 is TGTGCCACCAGTGGGACTAGCGGGAGCACAGATACGCAGTATTTT.

By frequency in the sample, this clone is medium-sized (0.01 to 0.1%). The rearrangement joins TRBV28 to TRBJ1-3; 9 positions agree with TRBD1. Looked up from germline, CDR1 is MDHEN and CDR2 is SYDVKM. The V gene end was trimmed by 4 bases and the J gene end by 9 bases; junction bases not matched to a gene: 4. The CDR3 runs 13 residues. The CDR3 DNA reads TGTGCCAGCAGTTCCCACAGGGGGCTCACCATATATTTT. This codes for CASSSHRGLTIYF.

This clone is categorized as medium-sized. V gene TRBV2 combines with J gene TRBJ1-5; possibly TRBD1 for D (5 bases). This CDR3 contains 14 residues. Trimming left V 6 bases short and J 1 base short, with 10 bases between. Germline assignment: CDR1 SNHLY and CDR2 FYNNEI. The DNA of the CDR3 is TGTGCCAGCAGAATGACAGTGAGCAATCAGCCCCAGCATTTT. Amino acid sequence: CASRMTVSNQPQHF.

This clone was detected ten times or more. V usage is TRBV6-2 or TRBV6-3 and J usage is TRBJ1-5; 8 nucleotides align to TRBD1. V was pared by 5 bases and J by 6 bases, with 18 bases of the junction left unmatched. Germline V lookup: CDR1 MNHEY, CDR2 SVGEGT. The CDR3 is 18 amino acids. CDR3 bases: TGTGCCAGCAGTGGCCGGGACAGGCAACTAGGCGGGGGTCAGCCCCAGCATTTT. Its protein is CASSGRDRQLGGGQPQHF.

By share, this clone ranks as medium-sized. This rearrangement joins TRBV18 to TRBJ1-1; unclear D gene. Germline CDR1 and CDR2: KGHSH and LQKENI. V was pared by 5 bases and J by 1 base, with 8 bases between. This CDR3 contains 13 residues. DNA for the CDR3: TGTGCCAGCTCAGAGGCCAAGAACACTGAAGCTTTCTTT. This sequence encodes CASSEAKNTEAFF.

By share, this clone ranks as large. The chain couples TRBV7-2 to TRBJ2-7; D unresolved. V was shortened by 1 base and J by 0 bases, with 7 bases between the two germline ends. The CDR3 has 14 residues. CDR1 and CDR2 from the germline V gene are SGHTA and FQGNSA. The CDR3 spells CASSLEFSSYEQYF. As DNA, the CDR3 is TGTGCCAGCAGCTTAGAGTTTAGCTCCTACGAGCAGTACTTC. Full variable domain (rest looked up from reference TRBV7-2 and TRBJ2-7): GAGVSQSPSNKVTEKGKDVELRCDPISGHTALYWYRQSLGQGLEFLIYFQGNSAPDKSGLPSDRFSAERTGGSVSTLTIQRTQQEDSAVYLCASSLEFSSYEQYFGPGTRLTVT.